This is a list of T cell receptor beta chains from one sample in a study of blood T cell repertoires in COVID-19. Sequencing was performed with immunoSEQ multiplex PCR; in TCRdb, only in-frame clones are kept and a portion is missing. The sample holds about 78,000 clones, 85% to 90% seen once. Sequencing was done on a sample of peripheral blood. Receptor source: an elderly woman with active or convalescent COVID-19. Each CDR3 is given with its conserved first and last residue. A D gene is named only where the DNA matches it firmly. Clone size appears in some rows only: once, few, many, or a class for an expanded clone.

V	J	size	D	length	DNA	CDR3
TRBV5-1	TRBJ2-2	.	.	15	TGCGCCAGCAGCTGGGTAACTAGAACCACCGGGGAGCTGTTTTTT	CASSWVTRTTGELFF
TRBV19	TRBJ1-5	.	TRBD1	17	TGTGCCAGTAGTTTCCTTCGGACAGGGGGCGAGAATCAGCCCCAGCATTTT	CASSFLRTGGENQPQHF
TRBV11-2	TRBJ1-1	.	.	15	TGTGCCAGCAGTTATAAACAGGTTAAGGACACTGAAGCTTTCTTT	CASSYKQVKDTEAFF
TRBV29-1	TRBJ1-1	.	TRBD1	12	TGCAGCGTTCGGAGACAGGGGGAAACAGCTTTCTTT	CSVRRQGETAFF
TRBV9	TRBJ2-2	.	.	18	TGTGCCAGCAGCGTAGTGAGTATTGAGGGGGCGAACACCGGGGAGCTGTTTTTT	CASSVVSIEGANTGELFF
TRBV19	TRBJ2-1	.	.	15	TGTGCCAGTATATGGCGGGATGGGTCCCACAATGAGCAGTTCTTC	CASIWRDGSHNEQFF
TRBV24-1	TRBJ2-5	.	.	15	TGTGCCACCAGTGACCCGACATACCCCCAAGAGACCCAGTACTTC	CATSDPTYPQETQYF
TRBV5-5	TRBJ1-5	.	.	13	TGTGCCAGCAGCCTTGACACGTATCAGCCCCAGCATTTT	CASSLDTYQPQHF
TRBV28	TRBJ1-2	.	.	15	TGTGCCAGCAGTTTAGTTCTACGTGGGAGGTATGGCTACACCTTC	CASSLVLRGRYGYTF
TRBV7-3	TRBJ2-2	.	TRBD2	16	TGTGCCAGCAGCTTCGGGACTAGCGGGAGGGGCGGGGAGCTGTTTTTT	CASSFGTSGRGGELFF
TRBV2	TRBJ2-3	.	.	14	TGTGCCAGCGTCCCTGCGATTAGCACAGATACGCAGTATTTT	CASVPAISTDTQYF
TRBV20-1	TRBJ2-7	.	.	12	TGCAGTGCTAGTTGGCAGGGCTACGAGCAGTACTTC	CSASWQGYEQYF
TRBV7-9	TRBJ1-1	.	.	13	TGTGCCAGCAGCTTAGAGGGGATCACTGAAGCTTTCTTT	CASSLEGITEAFF
TRBV10-1	TRBJ2-1	.	TRBD1	15	TGCGCCAGCAGTGGGGGCAGGGGGCTCGGCTATGAGCAGTTCTTC	CASSGGRGLGYEQFF
TRBV28	TRBJ1-2	once	.	12	TGTGCCAGCAGGCGGCAGGGCTATGGCTACACCTTC	CASRRQGYGYTF
TRBV18	TRBJ1-1	.	.	17	TGTGCCAGCCGACGAGGGGGGGGTGGCAATCGGGACACTGAAGCTTTCTTT	CASRRGGGGNRDTEAFF
TRBV7-2	TRBJ1-1	.	.	18	TGTGCCAGCAGCTTAGCCATGAATAGCCTTACGCTGAACACTGAAGCTTTCTTT	CASSLAMNSLTLNTEAFF
TRBV28	TRBJ2-7	.	TRBD2	14	TGTGCCAGCTGTGTGGGGGGGATGTGGTACGAGCAGTACTTC	CASCVGGMWYEQYF
TRBV11-2	TRBJ2-7	.	.	14	TGTGCCAGCAGCTTAGAAAGGGGGGGCAATGAGCAGTACTTC	CASSLERGGNEQYF
TRBV6-6	TRBJ2-7	.	TRBD1	14	TGTGCCAGCAGGAAAGGGGCAGGGGGCTACGAGCAGTACTTC	CASRKGAGGYEQYF
TRBV19	TRBJ1-2	.	.	17	TGTGCCAGTAGTAAGTGGGGCCCCTTTCAGGGCCACTATGGCTACACCTTC	CASSKWGPFQGHYGYTF
TRBV19	TRBJ1-1	.	.	13	TGTGCCAGTAGTCGGGAGTGGAACACTGAAGCTTTCTTT	CASSREWNTEAFF
TRBV14	TRBJ2-1	.	.	13	TGTGCCAGCAGCCAAGAAGGCGGAACCCAGCAGTTCTTC	CASSQEGGTQQFF
TRBV10-3	TRBJ1-5	.	.	17	TGTGCCATCAGTGAGTCGGAGGCGGGTTATAGCAATCAGCCCCAGCATTTT	CAISESEAGYSNQPQHF
TRBV28	TRBJ1-2	.	.	13	TGTGCCAGCAGTTTAGAGTCAGGGTTCGGCTACACCTTC	CASSLESGFGYTF
TRBV19	TRBJ1-2	.	TRBD1	15	TGTGCCAGTAGTTCTCGACAGGGGGCTACGGGTGGCTACACCTTC	CASSSRQGATGGYTF
TRBV2	TRBJ1-3	.	.	14	TGTGCCAGCAGTAACGTGGCCTCTGGAAACACCATATATTTT	CASSNVASGNTIYF
TRBV7-2	TRBJ2-1	.	TRBD2	17	TGTGCCAGCAGCGTTAGTAGAGCGGGAGGGCCCCACAATGAGCAGTTCTTC	CASSVSRAGGPHNEQFF
TRBV5-1	TRBJ1-2	.	TRBD1	14	TGCGCCAGCAGCTCGGGACAGGTTACTTATGGCTACACCTTC	CASSSGQVTYGYTF
TRBV12-3/TRBV12-4	TRBJ1-1	.	.	13	TGTGCCAGCAGTTTCGCTCGGGGCACTGAAGCTTTCTTT	CASSFARGTEAFF
TRBV7-2	TRBJ2-5	.	.	14	TGTGCCAGCAGCCCGGGGACAAAGGAAGAGACCCAGTACTTC	CASSPGTKEETQYF
TRBV7-2	TRBJ2-5	once	.	15	TGTGCCAGCAGCCCTAAGGGGGGGTCGCGGGAGACCCAGTACTTC	CASSPKGGSRETQYF
TRBV28	TRBJ2-2	.	TRBD2	18	TGTGCCAGCAGCGAACTAGCGGGAGGGAAAACGAACACCGGGGAGCTGTTTTTT	CASSELAGGKTNTGELFF
TRBV7-9	TRBJ2-7	.	TRBD1	14	TGTGCCAGCAGCACGCAAGGACAGGTTGGCGAGCAGTACTTC	CASSTQGQVGEQYF
TRBV2	TRBJ1-5	.	.	14	TGTGCCAGCAACGCACAGGGTCGGGATCAGCCCCAGCATTTT	CASNAQGRDQPQHF
TRBV2	TRBJ1-6	.	.	15	TGTGCCAGCAGTGTAACCCAGGGGAGCAATTCACCCCTCCACTTT	CASSVTQGSNSPLHF
TRBV28	TRBJ1-2	.	TRBD1	14	TGTGCCAGCAGTTTTGCCGGGACAGGGGATGGCTACACCTTC	CASSFAGTGDGYTF
TRBV18	TRBJ2-7	.	TRBD1	16	TGTGCCAGCTCACCACCCGGCAGGACAGGGGCCTACGAGCAGTACTTC	CASSPPGRTGAYEQYF
TRBV5-1	TRBJ1-4	.	TRBD1	15	TGCGCCAGCAGCTTGGGCGCGACAGGGGGGGAAAAACTGTTTTTT	CASSLGATGGEKLFF
TRBV6-5	TRBJ2-4	.	TRBD1	14	TGTGCCAGCAGACGCGGGACAGGGGCGTTCATTCAGTACTTC	CASRRGTGAFIQYF
TRBV5-5	TRBJ2-3	.	TRBD1	15	TGTGCCAGCAGTCTCGACCCGACAGGGGCAGATACGCAGTATTTT	CASSLDPTGADTQYF
TRBV2	TRBJ2-1	.	.	13	TGTGCCAGCAGTCCCCAAATAGAACATGAGCAGTTCTTC	CASSPQIEHEQFF
TRBV27	TRBJ2-3	.	.	16	TGTGCCAGCAGTTTAAGAACAGGGCGTTGGGGGGATACGCAGTATTTT	CASSLRTGRWGDTQYF
TRBV7-9	TRBJ2-7	once	.	15	TGTGCCAGCAGCTTACTCCAAGCGACTTACTACGAGCAGTACTTC	CASSLLQATYYEQYF
TRBV5-1	TRBJ1-2	.	.	15	TGCGCCAGCAGCTTGACAGGACCCGATAACTATGGCTACACCTTC	CASSLTGPDNYGYTF
TRBV5-6	TRBJ1-4	once	TRBD1	16	TGTGCCAGCAGCGGATCGCCTGGACAGGGGGGTGAAAAACTGTTTTTT	CASSGSPGQGGEKLFF
TRBV29-1	TRBJ2-3	.	TRBD2	13	TGCAGCGTGAGACTAGCGGGCACAGATACGCAGTATTTT	CSVRLAGTDTQYF
TRBV11-2	TRBJ1-2	.	.	14	TGTGCCAGCAGCTTAGCTCGAGGGCACTATGGCTACACCTTC	CASSLARGHYGYTF
TRBV28	TRBJ1-1	.	.	12	TGTGCCAGCAGTCCGGGGGAGTTTGAAGCTTTCTTT	CASSPGEFEAFF